This TCR beta chain was captured by sequencing in a study of beta chain features in type 1 diabetes. Study results and limitations: Significant though moderate, a shortening of TCRB CDR3s appeared in all four CD4+ subsets of Type 1 diabetes patients.

Notes on this clone: Its antigen remains unidentified.

TCRB transcripts that were expressed got sequenced, as all of the isolated RNA had been reverse transcribed. Some clones are missing from TCRdb's copy, which holds only in-frame ones; the method was immunoSEQ multiplex PCR. The table records under 800,000 clones, about 16% of them present only once. The CDR3 consists of 14 residues. Germline V gives CDR1 MGHDK, CDR2 SYGVNS. V was cut by 4 bases and J by 7 bases, with 14 bases left in between. V and J are TRBV25-1 and TRBJ1-5, with D possibly matching TRBD1 (6 bases). Source material: naive CD4+ T cells from blood. This TCR derives from a man between 18 and 35 years old in good health. The CDR3 DNA sequence: TGTGCCAGCAGTGGCGGGACACGGGGGCAGCCCCAGCATTTT. Amino acid sequence: CASSGGTRGQPQHF.